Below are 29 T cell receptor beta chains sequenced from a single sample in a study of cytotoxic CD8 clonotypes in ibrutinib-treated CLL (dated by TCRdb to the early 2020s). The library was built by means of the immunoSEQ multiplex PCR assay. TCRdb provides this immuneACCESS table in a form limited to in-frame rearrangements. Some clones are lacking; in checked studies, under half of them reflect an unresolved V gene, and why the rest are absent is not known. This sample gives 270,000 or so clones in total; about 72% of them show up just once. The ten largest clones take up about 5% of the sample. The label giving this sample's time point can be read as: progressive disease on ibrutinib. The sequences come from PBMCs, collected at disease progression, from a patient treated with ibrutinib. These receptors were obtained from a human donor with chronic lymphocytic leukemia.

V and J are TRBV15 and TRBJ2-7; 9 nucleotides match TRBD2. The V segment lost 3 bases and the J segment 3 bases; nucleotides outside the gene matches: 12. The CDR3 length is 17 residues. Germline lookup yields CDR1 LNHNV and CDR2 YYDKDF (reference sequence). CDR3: CATSRDYSGSLRYEQYF. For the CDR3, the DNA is TGTGCCACCAGCAGGGACTATAGCGGGAGCCTCCGCTACGAGCAGTACTTC.

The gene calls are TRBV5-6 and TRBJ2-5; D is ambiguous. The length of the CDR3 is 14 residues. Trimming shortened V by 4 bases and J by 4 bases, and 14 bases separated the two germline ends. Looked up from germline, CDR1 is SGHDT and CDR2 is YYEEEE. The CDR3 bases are TGTGCCAGCAGCATAGGGTTGAACAGAGAGACCCAGTACTTC. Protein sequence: CASSIGLNRETQYF.

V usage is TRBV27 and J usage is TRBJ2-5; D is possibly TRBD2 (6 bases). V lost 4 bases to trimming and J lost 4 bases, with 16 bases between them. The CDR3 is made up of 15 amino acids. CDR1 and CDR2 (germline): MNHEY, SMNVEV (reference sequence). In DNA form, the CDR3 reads TGTGCCAGCAGTTCAATACGGGAGAAAGGAGAGACCCAGTACTTC. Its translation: CASSSIREKGETQYF.

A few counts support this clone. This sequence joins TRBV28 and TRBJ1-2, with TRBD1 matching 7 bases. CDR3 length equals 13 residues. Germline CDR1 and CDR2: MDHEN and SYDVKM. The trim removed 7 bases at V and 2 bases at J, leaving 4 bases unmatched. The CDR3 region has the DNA TGTGCCAGCACTACAGGGGTCAACTATGGCTACACCTTC. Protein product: CASTTGVNYGYTF.

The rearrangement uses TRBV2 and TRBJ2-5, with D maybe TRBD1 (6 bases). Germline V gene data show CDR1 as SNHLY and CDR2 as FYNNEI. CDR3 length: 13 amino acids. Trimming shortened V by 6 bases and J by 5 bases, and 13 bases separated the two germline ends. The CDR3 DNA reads TGTGCCAGCAGGGCAGGGGAAGGGGAGACCCAGTACTTC. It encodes CASRAGEGETQYF.

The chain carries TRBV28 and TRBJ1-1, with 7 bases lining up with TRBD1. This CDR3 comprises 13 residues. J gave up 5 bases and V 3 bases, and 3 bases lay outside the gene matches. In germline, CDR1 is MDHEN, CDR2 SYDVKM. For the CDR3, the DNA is TGTGCCAGCAGTTTGTCAGGGGGGACTGAAGCTTTCTTT. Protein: CASSLSGGTEAFF.

The CDR3 loop reads CATKTGWTEAFF. CDR3 in DNA: TGTGCCACCAAAACAGGGTGGACTGAAGCTTTCTTT. The V and J genes are TRBV19 and TRBJ1-1, with D perhaps TRBD1 (6 bases). The germline V gene encodes CDR1 LNHDA and CDR2 SQIVND (reference sequence). The V gene lost 10 bases and the J gene lost 5 bases, with 14 bases spanning the gap. The CDR3 contains 12 residues. The full variable domain, its missing parts supplied by reference TRBV19 and TRBJ1-1, is DGGITQSPKYLFRKEGQNVTLSCEQNLNHDAMYWYRQDPGQGLRLIYYSQIVNDFQKGDIAEGYSVSREKKESFPLTVTSAQKNPTAFYLCATKTGWTEAFFGQGTRLTVV.

The CDR3 here is CSGGMGPAAAKNIQYF. CDR3 nucleotide sequence: TGCAGCGGGGGTATGGGGCCTGCGGCGGCCAAAAACATTCAGTACTTC. V usage is TRBV29-1 and J usage is TRBJ2-4; D perhaps matches TRBD1 (5 bases). The V end was cut by 7 bases, the J end by 1 base, with 20 bases between. This CDR3 comprises 16 residues. Germline V gene sequence: CDR1 SQVTM, CDR2 ANQGSEA.

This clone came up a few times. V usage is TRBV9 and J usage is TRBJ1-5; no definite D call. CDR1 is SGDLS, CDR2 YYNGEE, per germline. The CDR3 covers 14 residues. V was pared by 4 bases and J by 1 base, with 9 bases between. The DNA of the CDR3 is TGTGCCAGCAGCCCAGAGAACAGCAATCAGCCCCAGCATTTT. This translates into CASSPENSNQPQHF.

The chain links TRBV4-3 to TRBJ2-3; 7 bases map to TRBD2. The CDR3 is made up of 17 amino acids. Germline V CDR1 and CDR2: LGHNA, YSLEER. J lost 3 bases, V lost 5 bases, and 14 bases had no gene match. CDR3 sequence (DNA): TGCGCCAGCAGCGCCCGGGGTTGGGGCGGGAGAACAGATACGCAGTATTTT. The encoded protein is CASSARGWGGRTDTQYF.

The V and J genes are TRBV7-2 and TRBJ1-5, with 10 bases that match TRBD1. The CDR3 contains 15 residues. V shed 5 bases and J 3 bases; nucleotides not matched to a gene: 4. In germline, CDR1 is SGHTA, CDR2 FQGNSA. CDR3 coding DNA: TGTGCCAGCAGCCCGACAGGGGGCTTCAATCAGCCCCAGCATTTT. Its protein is CASSPTGGFNQPQHF.

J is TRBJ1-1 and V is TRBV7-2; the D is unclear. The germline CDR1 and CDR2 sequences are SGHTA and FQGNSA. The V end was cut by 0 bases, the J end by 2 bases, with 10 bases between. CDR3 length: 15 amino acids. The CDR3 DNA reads TGTGCCAGCAGCTTAGCCCTTCGGGGAAACACTGAAGCTTTCTTT. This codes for CASSLALRGNTEAFF.

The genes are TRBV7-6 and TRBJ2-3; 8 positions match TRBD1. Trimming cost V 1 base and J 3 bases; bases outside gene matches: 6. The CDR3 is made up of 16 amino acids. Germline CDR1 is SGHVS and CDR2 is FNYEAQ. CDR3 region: CASSLGAGGLTDTQYF. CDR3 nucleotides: TGTGCCAGCAGCTTAGGGGCAGGGGGCTTGACAGATACGCAGTATTTT.

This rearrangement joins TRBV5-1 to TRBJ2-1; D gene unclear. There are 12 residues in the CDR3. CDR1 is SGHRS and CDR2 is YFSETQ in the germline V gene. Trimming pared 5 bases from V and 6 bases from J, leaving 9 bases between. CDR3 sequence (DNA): TGCGCCAGCAGGCTTAATAGCAATGAGCAGTTCTTC. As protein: CASRLNSNEQFF.

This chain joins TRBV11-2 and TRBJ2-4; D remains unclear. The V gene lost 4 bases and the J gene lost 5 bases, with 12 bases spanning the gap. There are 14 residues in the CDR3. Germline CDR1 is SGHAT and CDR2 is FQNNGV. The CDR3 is CASSSNLGENIQYF. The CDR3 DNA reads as TGTGCCAGCAGCTCAAACTTGGGCGAAAACATTCAGTACTTC.

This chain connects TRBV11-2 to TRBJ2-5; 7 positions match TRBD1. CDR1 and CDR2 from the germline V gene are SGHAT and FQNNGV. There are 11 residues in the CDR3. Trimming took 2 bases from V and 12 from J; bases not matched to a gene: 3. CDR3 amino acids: CASSLPGQKYF. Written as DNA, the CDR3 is TGTGCCAGCAGCTTACCGGGACAGAAGTACTTC.

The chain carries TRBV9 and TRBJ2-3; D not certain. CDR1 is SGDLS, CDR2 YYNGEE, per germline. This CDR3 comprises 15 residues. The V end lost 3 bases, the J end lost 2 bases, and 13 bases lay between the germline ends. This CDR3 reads CASSATSQFTDTQYF. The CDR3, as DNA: TGTGCCAGCAGCGCGACGTCACAGTTCACAGATACGCAGTATTTT. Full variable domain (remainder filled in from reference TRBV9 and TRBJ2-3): DSGVTQTPKHLITATGQRVTLRCSPRSGDLSVYWYQQSLDQGLQFLIQYYNGEERAKGNILERFSAQQFPDLHSELNLSSLELGDSALYFCASSATSQFTDTQYFGPGTRLTVL.

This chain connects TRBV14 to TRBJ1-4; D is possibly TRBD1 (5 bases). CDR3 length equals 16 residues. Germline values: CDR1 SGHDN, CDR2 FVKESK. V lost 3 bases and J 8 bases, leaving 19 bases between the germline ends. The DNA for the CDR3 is TGTGCCAGCAGCCATGAGTGGGGCAGCGGGGGGGAAAAACTGTTTTTT. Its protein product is CASSHEWGSGGEKLFF.

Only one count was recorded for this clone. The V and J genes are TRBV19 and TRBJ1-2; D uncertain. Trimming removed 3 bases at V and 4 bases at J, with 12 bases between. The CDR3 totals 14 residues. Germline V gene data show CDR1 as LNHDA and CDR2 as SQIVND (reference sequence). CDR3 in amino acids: CASSIGKSVYGYTF. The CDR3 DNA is TGTGCCAGTAGTATCGGCAAAAGTGTCTATGGCTACACCTTC.

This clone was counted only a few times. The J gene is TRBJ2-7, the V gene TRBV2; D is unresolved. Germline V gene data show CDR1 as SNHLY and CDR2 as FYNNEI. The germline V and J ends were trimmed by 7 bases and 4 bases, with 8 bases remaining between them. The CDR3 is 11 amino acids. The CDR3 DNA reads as TGTGCCAGCACCCACAGTTACGAGCAGTACTTC. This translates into CASTHSYEQYF.

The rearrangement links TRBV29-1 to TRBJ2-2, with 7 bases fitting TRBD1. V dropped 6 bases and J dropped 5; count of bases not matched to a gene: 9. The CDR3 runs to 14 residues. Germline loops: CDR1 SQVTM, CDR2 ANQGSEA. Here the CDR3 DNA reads TGCAGCGTCGGCTTGGACAGGAGTACCGGGGAGCTGTTTTTT. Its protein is CSVGLDRSTGELFF.

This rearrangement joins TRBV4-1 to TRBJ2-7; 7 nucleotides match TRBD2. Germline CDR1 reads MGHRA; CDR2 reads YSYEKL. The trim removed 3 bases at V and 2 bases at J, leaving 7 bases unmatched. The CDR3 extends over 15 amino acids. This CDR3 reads CASSHGGTRPYEQYF. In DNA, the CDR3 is TGCGCCAGCAGCCACGGGGGGACTCGCCCCTACGAGCAGTACTTC.

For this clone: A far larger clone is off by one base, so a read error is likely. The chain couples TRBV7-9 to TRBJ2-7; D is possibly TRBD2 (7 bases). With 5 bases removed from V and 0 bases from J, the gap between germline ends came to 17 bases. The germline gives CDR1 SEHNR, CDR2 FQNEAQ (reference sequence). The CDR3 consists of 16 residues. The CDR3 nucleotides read TGTGCCAGCAGCGGGGGGGCGGGGTTTAGCTCCTACGAGCAGTACTTC. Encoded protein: CASSGGAGFSSYEQYF. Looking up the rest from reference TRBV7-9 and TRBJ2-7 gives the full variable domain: DTGVSQNPRHKITKRGQNVTFRCDPISEHNRLYWYRQTLGQGPEFLTYFQNEAQLEKSRLLSDRFSAERPKGSFSTLEIQRTEQGDSAMYLCASSGGAGFSSYEQYFGPGTRLTVT.

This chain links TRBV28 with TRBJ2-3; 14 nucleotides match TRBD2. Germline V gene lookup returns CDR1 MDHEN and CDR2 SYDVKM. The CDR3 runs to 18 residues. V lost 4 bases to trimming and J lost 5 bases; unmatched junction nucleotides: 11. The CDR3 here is CASSYGTSGSRAGDTQYF. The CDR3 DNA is TGTGCCAGCAGTTACGGGACTAGCGGGAGTCGAGCGGGAGATACGCAGTATTTT.

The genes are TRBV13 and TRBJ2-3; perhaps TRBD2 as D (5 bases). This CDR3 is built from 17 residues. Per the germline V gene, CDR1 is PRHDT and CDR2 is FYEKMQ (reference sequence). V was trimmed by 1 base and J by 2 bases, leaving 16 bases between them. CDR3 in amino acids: CASSLVGIGLTTDTQYF. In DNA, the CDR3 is TGTGCCAGCAGCTTAGTCGGGATTGGCCTGACCACAGATACGCAGTATTTT.

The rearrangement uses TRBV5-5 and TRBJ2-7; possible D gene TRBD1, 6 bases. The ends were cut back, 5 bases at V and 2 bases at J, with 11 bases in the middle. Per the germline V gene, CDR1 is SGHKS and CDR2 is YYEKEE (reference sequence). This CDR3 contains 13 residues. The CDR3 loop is CASRRTATYEQYF. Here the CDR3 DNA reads TGTGCCAGCAGGCGGACAGCGACCTACGAGCAGTACTTC.

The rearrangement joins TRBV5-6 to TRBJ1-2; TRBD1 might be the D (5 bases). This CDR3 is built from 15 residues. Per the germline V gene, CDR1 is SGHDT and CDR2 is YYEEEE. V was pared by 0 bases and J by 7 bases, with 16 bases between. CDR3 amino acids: CASSLGPGKLIGYTF. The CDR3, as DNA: TGTGCCAGCAGCTTGGGGCCAGGGAAGTTAATTGGCTACACCTTC. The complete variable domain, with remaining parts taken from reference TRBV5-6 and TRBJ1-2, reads DAGVTQSPTHLIKTRGQQVTLRCSPKSGHDTVSWYQQALGQGPQFIFQYYEEEERQRGNFPDRFSGHQFPNYSSELNVNALLLGDSALYLCASSLGPGKLIGYTFGSGTRLTVV.

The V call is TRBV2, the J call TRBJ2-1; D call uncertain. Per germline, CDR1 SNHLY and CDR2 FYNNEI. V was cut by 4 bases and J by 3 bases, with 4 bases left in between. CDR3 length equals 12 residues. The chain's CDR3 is CASSGVYNEQFF. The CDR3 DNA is TGTGCCAGCAGTGGTGTCTACAATGAGCAGTTCTTC. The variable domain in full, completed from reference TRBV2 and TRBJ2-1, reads EPEVTQTPSHQVTQMGQEVILRCVPISNHLYFYWYRQILGQKVEFLVSFYNNEISEKSEIFDDQFSVERPDGSNFTLKIRSTKLEDSAMYFCASSGVYNEQFFGPGTRLTVL.

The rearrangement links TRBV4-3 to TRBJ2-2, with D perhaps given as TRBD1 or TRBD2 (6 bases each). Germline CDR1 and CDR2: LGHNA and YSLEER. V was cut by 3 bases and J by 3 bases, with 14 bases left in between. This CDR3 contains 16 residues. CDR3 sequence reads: CASSHPTGADTGELFF. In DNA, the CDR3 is TGCGCCAGCAGCCACCCGACGGGGGCGGACACCGGGGAGCTGTTTTTT.